The rows below give T cell receptor beta chains drawn from one sample of a study of CD8 T cells in Susac syndrome. TCRdb re-analysed the immunoSEQ multiplex PCR reads in MiXCR, keeping a single row per CDR3 protein. In the table there are about 84,000 distinct CDR3 sequences, around 96% of which are singletons. The specimen was CD8+ T cells from PBMCs. Every receptor here comes from a human donor with Susac syndrome. CDR3s include the opening cysteine and the closing phenylalanine or tryptophan. Each record gives: V gene, D gene, CDR3 protein. D genes are given only for firm matches.

v_call: TRBV5-6
d_call: .
cdr3_aa: CASSLSPGFMNTEAFF

v_call: TRBV4-1
d_call: .
cdr3_aa: CASSQDSERLNTEAFF

v_call: TRBV5-1
d_call: .
cdr3_aa: CASSLGTVVYGYTF

v_call: TRBV7-9
d_call: TRBD2
cdr3_aa: CASSLLAGGRNEQFF

v_call: TRBV3-1
d_call: .
cdr3_aa: CASSQDWGQETQYF

v_call: TRBV9
d_call: .
cdr3_aa: CASSVAGRGDNEQFF

v_call: TRBV30
d_call: .
cdr3_aa: CAWSIVRASEQFF

v_call: TRBV29-1
d_call: .
cdr3_aa: CSVEFLDGPYNEQFF

v_call: TRBV29-1
d_call: TRBD2
cdr3_aa: CSVEEGGFSAQYQETQYF

v_call: TRBV6-6
d_call: .
cdr3_aa: CASSSRLEESTDTQYF

v_call: TRBV7-2
d_call: .
cdr3_aa: CASSFRPSIRWETQYF

v_call: TRBV28
d_call: .
cdr3_aa: CASSWGSGEQYF

v_call: TRBV25-1
d_call: .
cdr3_aa: CASTGDAYEQYF

v_call: TRBV29-1
d_call: .
cdr3_aa: CRIEQNRAGEAFF

v_call: TRBV2
d_call: .
cdr3_aa: CASSAEVGTAKNIQYF

v_call: TRBV5-6
d_call: TRBD2
cdr3_aa: CASFGLAGPSYEQYF

v_call: TRBV29-1
d_call: TRBD1
cdr3_aa: CSVEDGTGGREQYF

v_call: TRBV13
d_call: TRBD2
cdr3_aa: CASSPGGDEQFF

v_call: TRBV7-9
d_call: .
cdr3_aa: CASSFNPGEQYF

v_call: TRBV7-2
d_call: .
cdr3_aa: CASTGDVYNEQFF

v_call: TRBV2
d_call: .
cdr3_aa: CASKLEGLYEQYF

v_call: TRBV6-6
d_call: .
cdr3_aa: CASSRVYYTEAFF

v_call: TRBV4-2
d_call: .
cdr3_aa: CASSLEGGIYEQYF

v_call: TRBV7-3
d_call: .
cdr3_aa: CASSLDLRNEQFF

v_call: TRBV4-3
d_call: TRBD2
cdr3_aa: CASSPQGIAGGDTDTQYF

v_call: TRBV6-2/TRBV6-3
d_call: TRBD2
cdr3_aa: CASSYSTLAGGEQFF

v_call: TRBV20-1
d_call: .
cdr3_aa: CSARVGVSYRETQYF

v_call: TRBV20-1
d_call: .
cdr3_aa: CSAPRGRSGYTF